These T cell receptor beta chains were read from a single sample in a study of blood T cell repertoires in COVID-19. Some clones are missing from TCRdb's copy, which holds only in-frame ones; the method was immunoSEQ multiplex PCR. Seen here are about 71,000 clones, roughly four fifths observed once, and the top ten hold 6.9%. Sequencing input: peripheral blood. The receptors come from a man younger than 40 with COVID-19, enrolled during active disease. The CDR3 runs from the conserved cysteine through the conserved F or W.

>TRBV11-2|TRBJ2-1
CASSPLRGRAGNEQFF
>TRBV5-1|TRBJ2-3
CASSHGGGDTQYF
>TRBV18|TRBJ1-3
CASYSGTASGNTIYF
>TRBV4-1|TRBJ1-4
CASRLNIRDRVIATNEKLFF
>TRBV28|TRBJ1-1
CASSSQGLKAFF
>TRBV5-6|TRBJ2-3
CASSLSRDITDTQYF
>TRBV19|TRBJ2-6
CASTSWEGSGANVLTF
>TRBV6-5|TRBJ1-3
CASSPDRINRNTIYF
>TRBV28|TRBJ2-3
CASSLRVGTDTQYF
>TRBV20-1|TRBJ2-7
CSTVRGYEQYF
>TRBV28|TRBJ2-3
CASTPSGARTDTQYF
>TRBV24-1|TRBJ1-3
CATSDLGTEKGTIYF
>TRBV14|TRBJ2-1
CASSQGLAGGLEQFF
>TRBV2|TRBJ1-2
CASSRQGTELNSYTF
>TRBV18|TRBJ1-1
CASSQPLGSDTEAFF
>TRBV2|TRBJ1-1
CVRAGDTEAFF
>TRBV25-1|TRBJ1-3
CATCKSAGNTIYF
>TRBV4-1|TRBJ2-1
CASSQGGRSNNEQFF
>TRBV28|TRBJ1-5
CASRTRDRVNQPQHF
>TRBV5-1|TRBJ2-1
CASTVGGSNNEQFF
>TRBV9|TRBJ1-2
CASTYPRDYPTNYGYTF